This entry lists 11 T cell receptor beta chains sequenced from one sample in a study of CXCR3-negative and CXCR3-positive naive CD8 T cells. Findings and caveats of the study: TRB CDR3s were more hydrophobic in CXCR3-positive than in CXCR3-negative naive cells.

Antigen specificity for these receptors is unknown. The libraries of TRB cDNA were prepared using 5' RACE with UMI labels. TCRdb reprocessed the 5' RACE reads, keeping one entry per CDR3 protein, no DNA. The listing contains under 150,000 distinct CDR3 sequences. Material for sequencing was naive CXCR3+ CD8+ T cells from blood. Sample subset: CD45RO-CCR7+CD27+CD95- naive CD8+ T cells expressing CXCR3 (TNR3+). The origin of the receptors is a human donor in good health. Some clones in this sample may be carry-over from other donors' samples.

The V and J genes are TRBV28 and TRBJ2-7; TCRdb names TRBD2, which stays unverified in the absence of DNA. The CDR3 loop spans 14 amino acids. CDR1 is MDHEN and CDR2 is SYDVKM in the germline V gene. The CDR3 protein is CASRWTSGSLEQYF.

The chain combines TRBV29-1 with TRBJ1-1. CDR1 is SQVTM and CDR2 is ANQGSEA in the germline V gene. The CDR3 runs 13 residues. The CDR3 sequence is CSVEDPYGTEAFF.

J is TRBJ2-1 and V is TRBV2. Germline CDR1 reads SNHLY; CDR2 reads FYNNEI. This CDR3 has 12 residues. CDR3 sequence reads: CATRHRYNEQFF.

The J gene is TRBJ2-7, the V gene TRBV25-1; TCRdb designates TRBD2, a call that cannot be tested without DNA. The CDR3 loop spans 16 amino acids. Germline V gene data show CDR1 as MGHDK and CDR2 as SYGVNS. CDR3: CAKLTKGPTRGYEQYF.

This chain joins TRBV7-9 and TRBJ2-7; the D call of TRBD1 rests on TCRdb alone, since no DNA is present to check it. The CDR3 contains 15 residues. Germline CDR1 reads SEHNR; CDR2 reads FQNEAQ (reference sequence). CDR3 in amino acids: CASSPPTDRTYEQYF.

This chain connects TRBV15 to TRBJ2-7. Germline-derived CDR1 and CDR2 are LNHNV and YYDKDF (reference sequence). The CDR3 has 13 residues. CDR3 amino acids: CATSRGANYEQYF.

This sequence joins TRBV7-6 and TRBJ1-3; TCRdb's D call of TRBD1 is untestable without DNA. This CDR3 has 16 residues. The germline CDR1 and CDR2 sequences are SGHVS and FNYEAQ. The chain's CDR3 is CASSSGTGRSGNTIYF.

The CDR3 spells CSVGPLRSTDTQYF. The chain recombines TRBV29-1 with TRBJ2-3. Germline loops: CDR1 SQVTM, CDR2 ANQGSEA. CDR3 length: 14 residues.

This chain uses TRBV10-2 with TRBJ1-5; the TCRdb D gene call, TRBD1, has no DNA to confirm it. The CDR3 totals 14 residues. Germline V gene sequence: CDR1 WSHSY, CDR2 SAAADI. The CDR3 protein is CASSPGHSNQPQHF.

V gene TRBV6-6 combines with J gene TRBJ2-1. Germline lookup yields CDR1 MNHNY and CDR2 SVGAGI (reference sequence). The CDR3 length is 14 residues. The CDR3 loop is CASSGWVLDNEQFF.

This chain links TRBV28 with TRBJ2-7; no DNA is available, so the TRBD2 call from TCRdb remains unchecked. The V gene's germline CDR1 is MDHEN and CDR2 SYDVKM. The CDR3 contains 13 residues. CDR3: CASTPGLDYEQYF. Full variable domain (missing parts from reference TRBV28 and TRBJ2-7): DVKVTQSSRYLVKRTGEKVFLECVQDMDHENMFWYRQDPGLGLRLIYFSYDVKMKEKGDIPEGYSVSREKKERFSLILESASTNQTSMYLCASTPGLDYEQYFGPGTRLTVT.